One TCR beta chain is described in this entry. Its cognate antigen is unknown. This sample was taken from a study of T-cell memory formation after mild COVID-19. In the study overall: In these data, TCR clusters were largely donor specific.

The trim removed 6 bases at V and 3 bases at J, leaving 12 bases unmatched. CDR1 and CDR2 (germline): SGHRS, YFSETQ. The CDR3 extends over 15 amino acids. General study findings and limits: In pre-infection memory, a portion of responding clones appeared, which suggested that cross-reactive memory joined. Of the contracting clones, CD4+ ones lay mainly in CM and EM, and CD8+ ones in EMRA.

Amplification by 5'RACE using constant-segment primers produced TCR alpha and TCR beta cDNA libraries that carried sample barcodes and UMIs. TCRdb re-called the 5' RACE reads through MiXCR, storing one row per CDR3 protein. The sample lists fewer than 700,000 distinct CDR3 sequences, roughly 17% occurring once. This sequence joins TRBV5-1 and TRBJ2-7; TRBD1 matches 7 bases. The TCR sequence derives from an adult woman who had mild COVID-19 (a few samples of this study predate the infection). Cell type and time point are not known. Sequencing was carried out using PBMCs or a T cell subset sorted from them (not recorded which). DNA of the CDR3: TGCGCCAGCACGCCGGGGACAGCCAGTATCTACGAGCAGTACTTC. Translation: CASTPGTASIYEQYF. Complete variable domain (other parts from reference TRBV5-1 and TRBJ2-7): KAGVTQTPRYLIKTRGQQVTLSCSPISGHRSVSWYQQTPGQGLQFLFEYFSETQRNKGNFPGRFSGRQFSNSRSEMNVSTLELGDSALYLCASTPGTASIYEQYFGPGTRLTVT.